The next 19 T cell receptor beta chains were all read from a single sample in a study of low-dose radiotherapy and immunotherapy resistance in tumors. TRAV- and TRBV-specific primers primed first-strand cDNA, covering alpha and beta chains. A constant-region primer paired with the V-primer adapter amplified TCRs over about 20 PCR cycles. TCRdb used MiXCR to reprocess the reads, holding one entry per CDR3 protein. The repertoire holds approximately 100,000 distinct CDR3 sequences, with 20% to 25% as singletons. The time point denotes: after trial treatment. Sample treatment: LDRT plus nivolumab, ipilimumab, low-dose cyclophosphamide and aspirin (RACIN trial). The sample consisted of PBMCs, taken after low-dose radiotherapy plus immunotherapy. The receptors were sampled from a male donor with prostate cancer.

The chain carries TRBV6-6 and TRBJ2-7; possible D gene TRBD2, 5 bases. The CDR3 length is 14 residues. The germline gives CDR1 MNHNY, CDR2 SVGAGI (reference sequence). V was clipped by 8 bases and J by 2 bases, with 16 bases between them. The CDR3 bases are TGTGCCAGCTTTGGACTGCTAGATCCCTACGAGCAGTACTTC. Its protein is CASFGLLDPYEQYF.

This clonotype was counted ten times or more. CDR3 sequence (DNA): TGTGCCAGCAGTTTAGGGGCCAGCAATAGCAATCAGCCCCAGCATTTT. This translates into CASSLGASNSNQPQHF. The chain joins TRBV12-3 or TRBV12-4 to TRBJ1-5, with D hard to call. V was pared by 1 base and J by 0 bases, with 10 bases between. CDR3 size: 16 residues.

Points on this clonotype: A far bigger clonotype differs at one base, so this is likely a read error. The chain carries TRBV5-1 and TRBJ2-1, with TRBD1 identical over 7 bases. Germline V lookup: CDR1 SGHRS, CDR2 YFSETQ. The CDR3 consists of 16 residues. Losses at the gene ends were 4 bases for V and 10 bases for J; bases not matched to a gene: 17. Written as DNA, the CDR3 is TGCGCCAGCAGCGGGAGTCAGTACAGGGGTAGCTACGAGCAGTTCTTC. Translation: CASSGSQYRGSYEQFF.

Written as DNA, the CDR3 is TGTGCCAGCAGTTTAGGGGTTCGGCGGACTGAAGCTTTCTTT. This gives the protein CASSLGVRRTEAFF. This chain connects TRBV12-3 or TRBV12-4 to TRBJ1-1; no clear D. The V and J ends lost 1 base and 5 bases respectively, with 11 bases between them. This CDR3 contains 14 residues.

This clonotype was seen many times. This sequence joins TRBV7-9 and TRBJ1-1; TRBD1 matches at 7 bases. This CDR3 contains 12 residues. Losses at the gene ends were 6 bases for V and 4 bases for J; bases not matched to a gene: 2. Germline CDR1 SEHNR, CDR2 FQNEAQ (reference sequence). The CDR3 here is CASSRDSTEAFF. The CDR3 bases are TGTGCCAGCAGTAGGGACAGCACTGAAGCTTTCTTT.

This clonotype was detected only a few times. The CDR3 DNA follows: TGTGCCAGCAGTCCAATTACACAAGAGACCCAGTACTTC. Translation: CASSPITQETQYF. This chain connects TRBV27 to TRBJ2-5; D gene ambiguous. The CDR3 contains 13 residues. Trimming pared 5 bases from V and 2 bases from J, leaving 9 bases between. CDR1 is MNHEY and CDR2 is SMNVEV in the germline V gene (reference sequence).

As regards this clonotype: This clone may be a read error of a much larger clone one base away. J is TRBJ2-1 and V is TRBV19, with TRBD2 matching 10 bases. Losses at the gene ends were 2 bases for V and 5 bases for J; bases not matched to a gene: 3. The germline V gene has CDR1 LNHDA and CDR2 SQIVND (reference sequence). The CDR3 is made up of 15 amino acids. CDR3 bases: TGTGCCAGTAGTATAAGCGGGGGGGCCGACAATGAGCAGTTCTTC. This encodes CASSISGGADNEQFF.

The V gene is TRBV27, the J gene TRBJ1-4; D is possibly TRBD1 (5 bases). This CDR3 comprises 18 residues. The V gene's germline CDR1 is MNHEY and CDR2 SMNVEV (reference sequence). Trimming removed 5 bases at V and 0 bases at J, with 19 bases between. The CDR3: CASSPYRRGRATNEKLFF. The CDR3, as DNA: TGTGCCAGCAGTCCCTACCGCCGGGGGAGGGCAACTAATGAAAAACTGTTTTTT. Filled out from reference TRBV27 and TRBJ1-4, the complete variable domain reads EAQVTQNPRYLITVTGKKLTVTCSQNMNHEYMSWYRQDPGLGLRQIYYSMNVEVTDKGDVPEGYKVSRKEKRNFPLILESPSPNQTSLYFCASSPYRRGRATNEKLFFGSGTQLSVL.

This clonotype was seen repeatedly, ten times or more. The genes are TRBV20-1 and TRBJ1-1; D gene unclear. CDR3 length: 14 amino acids. V lost 3 bases to trimming and J lost 0 bases, with 11 bases between them. CDR1 and CDR2 (germline): DFQATT, SNEGSKA (reference sequence). The CDR3 sequence is CSASPYYMNTEAFF. CDR3 coding DNA: TGCAGTGCTAGTCCATATTACATGAACACTGAAGCTTTCTTT.

This clonotype was seen ten or more times. The chain recombines TRBV2 with TRBJ2-3, with TRBD2 matching 9 bases. V trimming: 6 bases; J trimming: 7 bases; junction bases outside the gene matches: 11. Per the germline V gene, CDR1 is SNHLY and CDR2 is FYNNEI. CDR3 length: 15 amino acids. The CDR3 here is CASSAGTSLVHTQYF. The CDR3 nucleotides are TGTGCCAGCAGCGCCGGGACTAGCTTAGTGCATACGCAGTATTTT.

This clonotype was observed many times. V gene TRBV5-1 combines with J gene TRBJ2-4; the match to TRBD2 covers 14 bases. V lost 2 bases to trimming and J lost 6 bases; unmatched junction nucleotides: 4. CDR1 and CDR2 (germline): SGHRS, YFSETQ. The CDR3 covers 16 residues. CDR3 in DNA: TGCGCCAGCAGCTTCGGGACTAGCGGGGGAAGAAACATTCAGTACTTC. Its translation: CASSFGTSGGRNIQYF.

This clonotype showed up many times. The rearrangement links TRBV11-1 to TRBJ1-1, with 7 bases identical to TRBD1. The CDR3 totals 16 residues. The J segment lost 3 bases and the V segment lost 4 bases, leaving 11 bases of the junction unmatched. Germline lookup yields CDR1 SGHAT and CDR2 FQDESV (reference sequence). DNA of the CDR3: TGTGCCAGCAGCTCCTACAGGGGTGGCTTGTACACTGAAGCTTTCTTT. This gives the protein CASSSYRGGLYTEAFF.

This clonotype was recorded many times. This chain uses TRBV11-2 with TRBJ2-7; D is undetermined. The germline gives CDR1 SGHAT, CDR2 FQNNGV. Trimming removed 4 bases from V and 2 bases from J, with 21 bases in between. The CDR3 is 17 amino acids. In DNA, the CDR3 is TGTGCCAGCAGCTCCCAGTACCAAATGGACGGTGCCTACGAGCAGTACTTC. It codes for CASSSQYQMDGAYEQYF. The full variable domain, rest sourced from reference TRBV11-2 and TRBJ2-7, is EAGVAQSPRYKIIEKRQSVAFWCNPISGHATLYWYQQILGQGPKLLIQFQNNGVVDDSQLPKDRFSAERLKGVDSTLKIQPAKLEDSAVYLCASSSQYQMDGAYEQYFGPGTRLTVT.

This clonotype occurred many times. The chain uses TRBV11-2 and TRBJ2-7; tentative D call: TRBD2 (6 bases). The CDR3 is 15 amino acids. The V gene's germline CDR1 is SGHAT and CDR2 FQNNGV. With 0 bases removed from V and 3 bases from J, the gap between germline ends came to 12 bases. CDR3 nucleotide sequence: TGTGCCAGCAGCTTAGATAGGGGACTCCACTACGAGCAGTACTTC. Residues: CASSLDRGLHYEQYF.

This chain uses TRBV11-2 with TRBJ1-6, with unresolved D. CDR1 is SGHAT, CDR2 FQNNGV, per germline. CDR3 length: 13 amino acids. V dropped 0 bases and J dropped 13 bases, with 10 bases sitting between them. CDR3 residues: CASSLEASSPLHF. DNA of the CDR3: TGTGCCAGCAGCTTAGAGGCCAGTAGTCCCCTCCACTTT.

This clonotype has a count of ten or more. The chain has TRBV11-3 and TRBJ2-1; D gene uncertain. The CDR3 contains 14 residues. CDR1 SGHNT and CDR2 YENEEA come from the germline V gene. V lost 1 base and J lost 9, with 13 bases in between. CDR3 protein: CASSLGRPNGEQFF. The CDR3, as DNA: TGTGCCAGCAGCTTAGGGAGACCGAACGGTGAGCAGTTCTTC.

The V gene is TRBV11-2, the J gene TRBJ2-4; D may be TRBD2 (6 bases). Germline assignment: CDR1 SGHAT and CDR2 FQNNGV. Trimming shortened V by 5 bases and J by 1 base, and 12 bases separated the two germline ends. This CDR3 has 15 amino acids. CDR3: CASSAVADAKNIQYF. The DNA of the CDR3 is TGTGCCAGCAGCGCAGTAGCGGATGCCAAAAACATTCAGTACTTC.

This clonotype came up a few times. V is TRBV5-1 and J is TRBJ2-7, with a tentative D call TRBD1 (5 bases). The V end was cut by 4 bases, the J end by 0 bases, with 20 bases between. This CDR3 has 17 amino acids. The germline V gene has CDR1 SGHRS and CDR2 YFSETQ. The CDR3 DNA reads TGCGCCAGCAGCCTGCTGGGTTCCGACAGCTACTCCTACGAGCAGTACTTC. Its translation: CASSLLGSDSYSYEQYF.

The genes are TRBV20-1 and TRBJ2-7, with a possible D match to TRBD1 (6 bases). This CDR3 region has 15 residues. Germline values: CDR1 DFQATT, CDR2 SNEGSKA (reference sequence). V was pared by 1 base and J by 4 bases, with 17 bases between. CDR3 in amino acids: CSARAALGGVYEQYF. Written as DNA, the CDR3 is TGCAGTGCTAGAGCAGCTCTTGGGGGCGTTTACGAGCAGTACTTC.